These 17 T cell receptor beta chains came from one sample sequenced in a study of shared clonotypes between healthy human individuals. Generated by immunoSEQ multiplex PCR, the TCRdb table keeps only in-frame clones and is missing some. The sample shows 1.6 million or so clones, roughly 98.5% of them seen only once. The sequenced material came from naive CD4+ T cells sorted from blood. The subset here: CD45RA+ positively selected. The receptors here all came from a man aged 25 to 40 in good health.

The CDR3 coding sequence is TGTGCCAGCAGCGCAGACACCGGACTAGCGCTTCGAGAGCAGTTCTTC. Residues: CASSADTGLALREQFF. The rearrangement joins TRBV9 to TRBJ2-1, with 9 bases that match TRBD2. Per germline, CDR1 SGDLS and CDR2 YYNGEE. J was trimmed by 10 bases and V by 3 bases; bases with no gene match: 14. This CDR3 spans 16 amino acids.

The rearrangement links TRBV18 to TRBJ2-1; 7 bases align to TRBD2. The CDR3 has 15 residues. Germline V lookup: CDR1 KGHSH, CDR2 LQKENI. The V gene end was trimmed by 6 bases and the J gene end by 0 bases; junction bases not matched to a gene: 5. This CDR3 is CASSAIAGSYNEQFF. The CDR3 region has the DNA TGTGCCAGCTCTGCGATAGCGGGCTCCTACAATGAGCAGTTCTTC.

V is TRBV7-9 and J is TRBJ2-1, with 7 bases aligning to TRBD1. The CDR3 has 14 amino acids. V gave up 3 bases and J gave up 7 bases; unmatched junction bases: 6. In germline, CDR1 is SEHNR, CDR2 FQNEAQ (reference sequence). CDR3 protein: CASSFEPGGNEQFF. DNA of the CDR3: TGTGCCAGCAGCTTCGAACCAGGGGGTAATGAGCAGTTCTTC.

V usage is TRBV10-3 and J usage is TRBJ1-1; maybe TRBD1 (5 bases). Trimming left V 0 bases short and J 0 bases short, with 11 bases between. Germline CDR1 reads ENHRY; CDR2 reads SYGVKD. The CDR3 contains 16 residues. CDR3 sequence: CAISESRERVNTEAFF. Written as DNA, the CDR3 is TGTGCCATCAGTGAGTCCAGGGAAAGGGTGAACACTGAAGCTTTCTTT.

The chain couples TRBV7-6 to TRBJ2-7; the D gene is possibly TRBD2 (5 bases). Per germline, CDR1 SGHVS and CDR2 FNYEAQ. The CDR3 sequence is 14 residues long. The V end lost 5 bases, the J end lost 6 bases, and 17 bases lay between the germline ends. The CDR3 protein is CASSPTRRSGEQYF. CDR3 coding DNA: TGTGCCAGCAGCCCAACACGGCGGAGCGGCGAGCAGTACTTC.

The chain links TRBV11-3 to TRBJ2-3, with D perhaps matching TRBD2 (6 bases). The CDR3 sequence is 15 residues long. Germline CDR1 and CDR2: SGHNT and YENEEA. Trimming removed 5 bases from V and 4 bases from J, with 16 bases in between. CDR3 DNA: TGTGCCAGCAGCCCAAACAGCGGGTATGCAGATACGCAGTATTTT. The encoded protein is CASSPNSGYADTQYF.

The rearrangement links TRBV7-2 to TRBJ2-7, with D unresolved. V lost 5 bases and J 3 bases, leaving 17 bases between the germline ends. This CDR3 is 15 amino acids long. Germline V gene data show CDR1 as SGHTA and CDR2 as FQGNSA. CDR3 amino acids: CASSSIGFVGYEQYF. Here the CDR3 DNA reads TGTGCCAGCAGCAGTATTGGGTTTGTAGGCTACGAGCAGTACTTC.

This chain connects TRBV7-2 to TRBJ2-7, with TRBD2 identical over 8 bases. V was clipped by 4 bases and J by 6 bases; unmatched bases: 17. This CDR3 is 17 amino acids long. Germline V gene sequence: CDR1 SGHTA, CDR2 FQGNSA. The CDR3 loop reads CASSSLTGTRHGSEQYF. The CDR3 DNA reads TGTGCCAGCAGCTCCTTAACCGGGACTAGACATGGGTCCGAGCAGTACTTC.

The CDR3 nucleotides read TGTGCCAGTAGGGTGGGGGGAATTAGCAATCAGCCCCAGCATTTT. Translating it yields CASRVGGISNQPQHF. The rearrangement links TRBV19 to TRBJ1-5; perhaps TRBD1 as D (5 bases). Per the germline V gene, CDR1 is LNHDA and CDR2 is SQIVND (reference sequence). Trimming took off 6 bases at V and 0 bases at J, with 12 bases between the two ends. The CDR3 contains 15 residues.

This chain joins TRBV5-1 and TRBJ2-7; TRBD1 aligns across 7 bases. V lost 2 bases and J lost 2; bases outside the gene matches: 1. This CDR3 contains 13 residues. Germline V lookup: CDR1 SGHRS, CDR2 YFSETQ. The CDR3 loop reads CASSFGQAYEQYF. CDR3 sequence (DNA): TGCGCCAGCAGCTTCGGACAGGCCTACGAGCAGTACTTC.

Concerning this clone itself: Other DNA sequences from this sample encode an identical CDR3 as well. CDR3 region: CSAPGRYEQYF. Written as DNA, the CDR3 is TGCAGTGCCCCCGGGAGATACGAGCAGTACTTC. This sequence joins TRBV20-1 and TRBJ2-7, with D possibly matching TRBD2 (6 bases). CDR3 length: 11 residues. Trimming shortened V by 6 bases and J by 4 bases, and 10 bases separated the two germline ends. Germline V gene data show CDR1 as DFQATT and CDR2 as SNEGSKA (reference sequence).

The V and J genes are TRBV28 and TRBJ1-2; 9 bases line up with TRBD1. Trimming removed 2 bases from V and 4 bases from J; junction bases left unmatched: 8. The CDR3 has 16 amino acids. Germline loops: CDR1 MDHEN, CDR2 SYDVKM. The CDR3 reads CASSLGGTGFGYGYTF. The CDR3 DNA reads TGTGCCAGCAGTTTAGGGGGGACAGGGTTCGGCTATGGCTACACCTTC.

The CDR3 bases are TGTGCCAGCAGCTTGGGTCCGGGACAATTCTTCTACGAGCAGTACTTC. Amino acid sequence: CASSLGPGQFFYEQYF. This chain connects TRBV5-6 to TRBJ2-7, with TRBD1 as a possible D gene (6 bases). The CDR3 extends over 16 amino acids. Trimming shortened V by 0 bases and J by 3 bases, and 16 bases separated the two germline ends. The germline V gene encodes CDR1 SGHDT and CDR2 YYEEEE. The full variable domain, its missing parts supplied by reference TRBV5-6 and TRBJ2-7, is DAGVTQSPTHLIKTRGQQVTLRCSPKSGHDTVSWYQQALGQGPQFIFQYYEEEERQRGNFPDRFSGHQFPNYSSELNVNALLLGDSALYLCASSLGPGQFFYEQYFGPGTRLTVT.

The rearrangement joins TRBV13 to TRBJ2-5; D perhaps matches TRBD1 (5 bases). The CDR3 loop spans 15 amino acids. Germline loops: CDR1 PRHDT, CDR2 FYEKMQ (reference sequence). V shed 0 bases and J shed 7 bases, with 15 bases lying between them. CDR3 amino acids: CASSLGGRALWTQYF. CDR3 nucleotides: TGTGCCAGCAGCTTAGGCGGCAGGGCTCTCTGGACCCAGTACTTC. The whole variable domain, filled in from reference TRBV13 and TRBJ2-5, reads AAGVIQSPRHLIKEKRETATLKCYPIPRHDTVYWYQQGPGQDPQFLISFYEKMQSDKGSIPDRFSAQQFSDYHSELNMSSLELGDSALYFCASSLGGRALWTQYFGPGTRLLVL.

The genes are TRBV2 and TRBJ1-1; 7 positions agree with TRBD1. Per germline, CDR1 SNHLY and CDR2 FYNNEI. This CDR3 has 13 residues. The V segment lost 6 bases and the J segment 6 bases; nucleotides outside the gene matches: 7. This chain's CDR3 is CASRAGTEAEAFF. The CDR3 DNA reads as TGTGCCAGCAGAGCCGGGACAGAAGCTGAAGCTTTCTTT. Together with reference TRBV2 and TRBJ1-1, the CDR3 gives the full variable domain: EPEVTQTPSHQVTQMGQEVILRCVPISNHLYFYWYRQILGQKVEFLVSFYNNEISEKSEIFDDQFSVERPDGSNFTLKIRSTKLEDSAMYFCASRAGTEAEAFFGQGTRLTVV.

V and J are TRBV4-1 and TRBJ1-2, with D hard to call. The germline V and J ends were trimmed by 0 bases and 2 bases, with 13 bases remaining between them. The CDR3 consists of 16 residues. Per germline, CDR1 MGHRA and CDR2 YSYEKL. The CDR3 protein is CASSQEGGFANYGYTF. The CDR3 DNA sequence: TGCGCCAGCAGCCAAGAAGGCGGGTTCGCGAACTATGGCTACACCTTC.

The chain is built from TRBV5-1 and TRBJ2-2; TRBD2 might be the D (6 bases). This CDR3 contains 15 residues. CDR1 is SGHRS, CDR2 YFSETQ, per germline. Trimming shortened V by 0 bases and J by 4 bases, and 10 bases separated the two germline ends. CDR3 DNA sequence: TGCGCCAGCAGCTTGGGGACTAAACTCACCGGGGAGCTGTTTTTT. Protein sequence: CASSLGTKLTGELFF.